The source of this T cell receptor beta chain is a study of control samples from healthy donors and cancer patients (dated by TCRdb to 2020 to 2021). The CDR3 covers 15 residues, taking in both the cysteine and the phenylalanine. Kept here is only the CDR3 DNA, which spans 45 bases and is read in frame from base 1. The junction shows trimming of 8 bases on V and 4 bases on J, and the gene matches do not reach 8 bases of it. Reading the germline V gene gives CDR1 SNHLY and CDR2 FYNNEI. For this clone: What this receptor recognizes is not known. One base away there is no much larger clone; base qualities are not given.

Libraries came from the immunoSEQ multiplex PCR assay. The table was pulled from immuneACCESS by TCRdb, which kept in-frame rearrangements only. Such tables lose some clones; where checked, under half of the loss comes from unresolved V genes, and the rest has no known cause. This sample is represented by around 78,000 clones; just under 95% of them were singletons. 4.8% of the sample is held by the ten biggest clonotypes. The sequenced sample consisted of blood. This clonotype originated in a woman aged 18-29 years in good health. Recombination connected TRBV2 to TRBJ1-1, and 12 junction bases match TRBD1. The DNA sequence is TGTGCCAGCGGAAAGGGACAGGGGGCGCGCACTGAAGCTTTCTTT. This is translated as CASGKGQGARTEAFF.